At least ten counts were recorded for the clone carrying this TCR beta chain. Antigen unknown. The entry originates in a study of identical twins. Findings and limits, study-wide: Whereas memory repertoires showed no such difference, abundant cord blood beta clonotypes carried fewer insertions. Zero-insertion results could be subject to partial confounding by invariant MAIT and iNKT cells.

Each cDNA held unique molecular identifiers, and template switching gave it a universal primer site. MiXCR, run by TCRdb on the 5' RACE reads, gives a single entry per CDR3 protein. Among roughly 220,000 distinct CDR3 sequences listed, 5% to 7% were seen once. The same sample was also studied in work on T cells expressing NK-cell markers. That source notes: Of eight sequenced donors, seven were HCMV-seropositive and one HCMV-seronegative.

Sequencing used CD8+ T cells sorted from blood. This clonotype was obtained from a woman between 18 and 29 years old in good health.

The DNA for the CDR3 is TGCAGCGTTGGGACAGGGGAGCGTTTGTCCTACAATGAGCAGTTCTTC. Amino acid sequence: CSVGTGERLSYNEQFF. The V gene is TRBV29-1, the J gene TRBJ2-1, with 9 bases fitting TRBD1. Germline values: CDR1 SQVTM, CDR2 ANQGSEA. V trimming: 4 bases; J trimming: 1 base; junction bases outside the gene matches: 8. The CDR3 is 16 residues long.